Listed here are 17 T cell receptor beta chains from one sample, sequenced in a study of shared clonotypes between healthy human individuals. Some clones are missing from TCRdb's copy, which holds only in-frame ones; the method was immunoSEQ multiplex PCR. This table has some 1 million clones, about 75% appearing once. Source material: memory CD4+ T cells sorted from blood. Described subset: CD45RA-negative fraction. These TCRs come from a man between 18 and 29 years old in good health.

V gene TRBV5-6 combines with J gene TRBJ2-3; D possibly corresponds to TRBD2 (6 bases). V dropped 4 bases and J dropped 9 bases, with 9 bases sitting between them. This CDR3 comprises 11 residues. CDR1 and CDR2 (germline): SGHDT, YYEEEE. The CDR3, as DNA: TGTGCCAGCAGCCAGGGAGGCACGCAGTATTTT. Its protein is CASSQGGTQYF.

The chain is built from TRBV6-1 and TRBJ1-2, with D perhaps matching TRBD1 (6 bases). The CDR3 length is 13 residues. Germline V CDR1 and CDR2: MNHNS, SASEGT. V was trimmed by 2 bases and J by 3 bases, leaving 7 bases between them. CDR3 nucleotides: TGTGCCAGCAGTGAACCAGGGGACTATGGCTACACCTTC. Translated: CASSEPGDYGYTF.

The rearrangement links TRBV5-4 to TRBJ2-7; 10 bases align to TRBD1. Germline loops: CDR1 SGHNT, CDR2 YYREEE (reference sequence). This CDR3 region has 14 residues. The V and J ends lost 5 bases and 2 bases, in that order; junction bases with no gene match: 4. CDR3: CASRRQGAAYEQYF. CDR3 DNA: TGTGCCAGCAGAAGACAGGGGGCGGCCTACGAGCAGTACTTC.

This clone appeared once. This specimen includes other DNA sequences encoding the same CDR3. The chain employs TRBV29-1 and TRBJ2-7; tentative D call: TRBD2 (5 bases). Germline-derived CDR1 and CDR2 are SQVTM and ANQGSEA. There are 11 residues in the CDR3. V lost 5 bases, J lost 3 bases, and 8 bases lay in between. The CDR3 here is CSVRGGYEQYF. The CDR3 coding sequence is TGCAGCGTTCGCGGAGGCTACGAGCAGTACTTC.

This chain connects TRBV29-1 to TRBJ2-5; perhaps TRBD2 as D (7 bases). The CDR3 loop spans 13 amino acids. Trimming pared 7 bases from V and 5 bases from J, leaving 17 bases between. Germline values: CDR1 SQVTM, CDR2 ANQGSEA. The CDR3 loop is CSAGGQIGETQYF. The CDR3 nucleotides are TGCAGCGCCGGGGGGCAAATTGGGGAGACCCAGTACTTC.

The chain uses TRBV6-5 and TRBJ2-7; 7 nucleotides align to TRBD2. Germline assignment: CDR1 MNHEY and CDR2 SVGAGI. V lost 2 bases, J lost 5 bases, and 6 bases stayed unmatched. The CDR3 has 14 residues. CDR3 sequence: CASSYGGSIDEQYF. The CDR3 nucleotides are TGTGCCAGCAGTTACGGCGGGAGTATCGACGAGCAGTACTTC.

This clone has ten or more counts. V gene TRBV7-8 combines with J gene TRBJ2-1; unclear D gene. The CDR3 contains 16 residues. V gave up 3 bases and J gave up 0 bases, with 12 bases separating them. The germline gives CDR1 SGHVS, CDR2 FQNEAQ. The CDR3 nucleotides read TGTGCCAGCAGCTTGGACGGCTCTAGCTCCTACAATGAGCAGTTCTTC. As protein: CASSLDGSSSYNEQFF.

Remarks on this clone: A much larger clone differs from this one at a single base, so this may be a read error. The chain carries TRBV6-4 and TRBJ2-2, with 9 positions matching TRBD1. Trimming removed 5 bases from V and 6 bases from J; junction bases left unmatched: 4. This CDR3 contains 14 residues. Germline V gives CDR1 MRHNA, CDR2 SNTAGT. Here the CDR3 DNA reads TGTGCCAGCAGTTTACAGGGGGCGGCCGGGGAGCTGTTTTTT. The encoded protein is CASSLQGAAGELFF.

CDR3 coding DNA: TGTGCCAGCAGCGGAAACAGGGGAAGGATCCACGAGCAGTACTTC. Its protein is CASSGNRGRIHEQYF. The chain has TRBV27 and TRBJ2-7; the match to TRBD1 covers 7 bases. J gave up 5 bases and V 6 bases, and 13 bases lay outside the gene matches. Looked up from germline, CDR1 is MNHEY and CDR2 is SMNVEV (reference sequence). The CDR3 sequence is 15 residues long.

This chain joins TRBV27 and TRBJ2-5; maybe TRBD2 (5 bases). Germline V gene lookup returns CDR1 MNHEY and CDR2 SMNVEV (reference sequence). Trimming removed 6 bases from V and 5 bases from J, with 16 bases in between. CDR3 length equals 14 residues. The CDR3 loop reads CASSRGRQLETQYF. The DNA of the CDR3 is TGTGCCAGCAGCCGAGGGCGGCAGTTGGAGACCCAGTACTTC.

This rearrangement joins TRBV21-1 to TRBJ2-7; the table names TRBD1, a call not compared with the DNA. TRBV21-1 is a pseudogene segment. This CDR3 is 15 amino acids long. The CDR3 loop is CASSMIRGLYGEQYF. In DNA form, the CDR3 reads TGTGCCAGCAGCATGATCAGGGGGCTGTACGGCGAGCAGTACTTC.

V and J are TRBV4-1 and TRBJ2-2; TRBD1 matches at 8 bases. Germline lookup yields CDR1 MGHRA and CDR2 YSYEKL. This CDR3 has 15 amino acids. The V segment lost 6 bases and the J segment 7 bases; nucleotides outside the gene matches: 10. This chain's CDR3 is CASSRQGMEGGELFF. CDR3 sequence (DNA): TGCGCCAGCAGTCGACAGGGGATGGAGGGCGGGGAGCTGTTTTTT.

This clone was picked up a small number of times. The V gene is TRBV28, the J gene TRBJ1-4; a weak D match, TRBD1 (6 bases). This CDR3 spans 16 amino acids. Per the germline V gene, CDR1 is MDHEN and CDR2 is SYDVKM. The germline V and J ends were trimmed by 7 bases and 5 bases, with 20 bases remaining between them. The CDR3 DNA reads as TGTGCCAGCACCCTCCCAAGAGGGGGGGGGAATGAAAAACTGTTTTTT. This sequence encodes CASTLPRGGGNEKLFF.

This clone was counted a single time. The rearrangement links TRBV2 to TRBJ1-5; 10 positions agree with TRBD1. V shed 6 bases and J 4 bases; nucleotides not matched to a gene: 6. Germline V CDR1 and CDR2: SNHLY, FYNNEI. This CDR3 comprises 15 residues. CDR3 loop: CASSETGQGNQPQHF. The CDR3 DNA reads TGTGCCAGCAGCGAGACGGGACAGGGGAATCAGCCCCAGCATTTT.

This clone has just a few counts. The chain combines TRBV5-1 with TRBJ1-2; D is perhaps TRBD1 (5 bases). The CDR3 runs to 13 residues. CDR1 SGHRS and CDR2 YFSETQ come from the germline V gene. Trimming pared 7 bases from V and 2 bases from J, leaving 12 bases between. The CDR3 sequence is CASAEGANYGYTF. CDR3 coding DNA: TGCGCCAGCGCGGAAGGGGCGAACTATGGCTACACCTTC.

This clone has a single count. The V gene is TRBV29-1, the J gene TRBJ2-5; 12 bases are a match to TRBD2. The germline gives CDR1 SQVTM, CDR2 ANQGSEA. The CDR3 runs to 15 residues. V shed 3 bases and J 3 bases; nucleotides not matched to a gene: 5. DNA for the CDR3: TGCAGCGTTGAGATGACTAGCGGGAGAGAAGAGACCCAGTACTTC. Amino acid sequence: CSVEMTSGREETQYF.

The gene calls are TRBV6-1 and TRBJ2-7; tentatively, D is TRBD2 (6 bases). This CDR3 spans 13 amino acids. Deletions cut 6 bases from V and 5 bases from J, with 14 bases between. CDR1 and CDR2 (germline): MNHNS, SASEGT. The CDR3: CASRTGLNHEQYF. In DNA form, the CDR3 reads TGTGCCAGCAGGACGGGACTTAACCACGAGCAGTACTTC.